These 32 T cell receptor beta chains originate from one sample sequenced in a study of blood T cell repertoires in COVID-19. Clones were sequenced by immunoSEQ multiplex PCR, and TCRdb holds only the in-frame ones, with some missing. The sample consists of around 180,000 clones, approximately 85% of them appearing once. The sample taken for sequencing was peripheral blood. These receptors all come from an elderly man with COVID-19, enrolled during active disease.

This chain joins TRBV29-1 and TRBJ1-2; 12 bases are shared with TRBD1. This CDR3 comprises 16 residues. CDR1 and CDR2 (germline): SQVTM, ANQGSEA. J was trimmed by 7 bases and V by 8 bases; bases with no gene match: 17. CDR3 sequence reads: CSSSGTGGKGHLGYTF. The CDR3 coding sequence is TGCAGCTCCTCCGGGACAGGGGGCAAGGGTCATCTTGGCTACACCTTC.

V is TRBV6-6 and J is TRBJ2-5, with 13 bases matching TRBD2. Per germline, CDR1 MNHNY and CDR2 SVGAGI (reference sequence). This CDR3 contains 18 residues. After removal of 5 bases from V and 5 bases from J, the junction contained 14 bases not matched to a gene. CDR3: CASSPAITSGGAGETQYF. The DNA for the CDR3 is TGTGCCAGCAGTCCCGCGATCACTAGCGGGGGGGCGGGGGAGACCCAGTACTTC.

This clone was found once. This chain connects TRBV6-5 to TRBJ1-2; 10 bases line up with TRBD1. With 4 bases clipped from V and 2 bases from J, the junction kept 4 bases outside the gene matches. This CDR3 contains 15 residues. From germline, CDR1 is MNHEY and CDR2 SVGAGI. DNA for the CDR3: TGTGCCAGCAGTTCCCGGGACAGGGGAAACTATGGCTACACCTTC. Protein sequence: CASSSRDRGNYGYTF.

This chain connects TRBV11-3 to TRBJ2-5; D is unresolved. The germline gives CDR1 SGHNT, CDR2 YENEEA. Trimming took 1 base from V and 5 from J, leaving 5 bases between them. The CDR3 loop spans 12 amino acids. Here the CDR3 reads CASSLASETQYF. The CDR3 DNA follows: TGTGCCAGCAGCTTAGCCTCTGAGACCCAGTACTTC.

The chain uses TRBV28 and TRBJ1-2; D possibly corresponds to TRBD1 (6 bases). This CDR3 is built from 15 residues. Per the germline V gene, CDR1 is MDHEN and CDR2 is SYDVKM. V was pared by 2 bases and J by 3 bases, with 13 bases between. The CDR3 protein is CASSLAGGADYGYTF. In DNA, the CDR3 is TGTGCCAGCAGTTTAGCGGGGGGCGCTGACTATGGCTACACCTTC.

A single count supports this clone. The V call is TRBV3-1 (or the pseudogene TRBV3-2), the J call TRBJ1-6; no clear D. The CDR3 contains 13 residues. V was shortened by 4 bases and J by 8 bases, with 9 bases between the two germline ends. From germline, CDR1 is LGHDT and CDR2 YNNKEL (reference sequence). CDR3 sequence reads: CASSPSEDSPLHF. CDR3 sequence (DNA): TGTGCCAGCAGCCCCAGCGAAGATTCACCCCTCCACTTT.

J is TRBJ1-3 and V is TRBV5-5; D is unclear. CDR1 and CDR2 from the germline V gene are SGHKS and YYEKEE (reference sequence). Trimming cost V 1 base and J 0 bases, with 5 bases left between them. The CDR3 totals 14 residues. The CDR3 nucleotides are TGTGCCAGCAGCTTGAGCTCCTCTGGAAACACCATATATTTT. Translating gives CASSLSSSGNTIYF.

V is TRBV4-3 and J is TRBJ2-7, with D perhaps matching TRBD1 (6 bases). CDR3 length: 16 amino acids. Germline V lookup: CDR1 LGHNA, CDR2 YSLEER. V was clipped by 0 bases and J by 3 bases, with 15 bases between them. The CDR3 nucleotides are TGCGCCAGCAGCCAAGATAGACAGGAACCGCTCTACGAGCAGTACTTC. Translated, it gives CASSQDRQEPLYEQYF.

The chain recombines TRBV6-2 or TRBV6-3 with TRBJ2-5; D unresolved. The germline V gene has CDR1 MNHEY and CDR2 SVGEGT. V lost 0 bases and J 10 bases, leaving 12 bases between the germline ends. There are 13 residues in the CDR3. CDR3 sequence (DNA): TGTGCCAGCAGTTACTCGGGCTCAAGAGACCAGTACTTC. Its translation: CASSYSGSRDQYF.

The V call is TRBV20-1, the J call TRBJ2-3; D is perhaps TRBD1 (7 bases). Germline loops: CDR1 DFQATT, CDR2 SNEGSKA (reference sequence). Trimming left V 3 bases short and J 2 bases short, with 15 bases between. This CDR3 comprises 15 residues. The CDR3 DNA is TGCAGTGCTAGTCGTGCCAGGGGGGCCACAGATACGCAGTATTTT. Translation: CSASRARGATDTQYF.

CDR3 region: CASSETGYYGYTF. CDR3 DNA sequence: TGTGCCAGTAGCGAGACAGGGTACTATGGCTACACCTTC. This chain links TRBV19 with TRBJ1-2; TRBD1 matches at 7 bases. Germline-derived CDR1 and CDR2 are LNHDA and SQIVND (reference sequence). Unmatched junction bases numbered 4, after V lost 6 bases and J lost 3 bases. This CDR3 contains 13 residues. The full variable domain, with the rest looked up from reference TRBV19 and TRBJ1-2, is DGGITQSPKYLFRKEGQNVTLSCEQNLNHDAMYWYRQDPGQGLRLIYYSQIVNDFQKGDIAEGYSVSREKKESFPLTVTSAQKNPTAFYLCASSETGYYGYTFGSGTRLTVV.

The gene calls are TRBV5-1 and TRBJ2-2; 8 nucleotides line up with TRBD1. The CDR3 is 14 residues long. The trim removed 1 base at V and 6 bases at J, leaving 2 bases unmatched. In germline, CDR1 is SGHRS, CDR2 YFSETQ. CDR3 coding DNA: TGCGCCAGCAGCTTGCCGACAGGGGCCGGGGAGCTGTTTTTT. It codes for CASSLPTGAGELFF.

The CDR3 nucleotides read TGTGCCAGCAGCACCGGGACAGTTTATGGCTACACCTTC. Amino acids: CASSTGTVYGYTF. This chain links TRBV6-1 with TRBJ1-2, with TRBD1 identical over 7 bases. V lost 6 bases, J lost 5 bases, and 6 bases stayed unmatched. The length of the CDR3 is 13 residues. Germline lookup yields CDR1 MNHNS and CDR2 SASEGT.

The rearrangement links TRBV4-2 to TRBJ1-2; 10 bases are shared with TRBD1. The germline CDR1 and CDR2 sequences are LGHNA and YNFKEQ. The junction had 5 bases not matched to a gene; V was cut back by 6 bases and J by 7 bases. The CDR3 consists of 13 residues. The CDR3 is CASRLTGGRGYTF. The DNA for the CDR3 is TGTGCCAGCAGGCTGACAGGGGGCCGTGGCTACACCTTC.

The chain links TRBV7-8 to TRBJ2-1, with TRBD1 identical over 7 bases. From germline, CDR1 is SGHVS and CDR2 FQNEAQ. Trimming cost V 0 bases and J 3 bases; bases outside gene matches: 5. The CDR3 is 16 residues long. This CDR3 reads CASSLAPDRFYNEQFF. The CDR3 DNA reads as TGTGCCAGCAGCTTAGCCCCGGACAGGTTCTACAATGAGCAGTTCTTC.

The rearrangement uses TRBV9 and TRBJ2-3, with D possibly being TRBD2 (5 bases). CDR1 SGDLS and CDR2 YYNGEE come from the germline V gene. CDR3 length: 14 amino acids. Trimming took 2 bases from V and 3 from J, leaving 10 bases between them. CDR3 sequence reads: CASSVRPGTDTQYF. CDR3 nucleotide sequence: TGTGCCAGCAGCGTGCGGCCGGGGACAGATACGCAGTATTTT.

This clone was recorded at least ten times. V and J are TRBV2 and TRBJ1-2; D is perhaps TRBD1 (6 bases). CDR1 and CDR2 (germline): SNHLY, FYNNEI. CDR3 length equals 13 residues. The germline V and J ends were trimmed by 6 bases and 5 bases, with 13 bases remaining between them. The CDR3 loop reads CASRTGEIYGYTF. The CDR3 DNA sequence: TGTGCCAGCAGGACAGGAGAAATTTATGGCTACACCTTC.

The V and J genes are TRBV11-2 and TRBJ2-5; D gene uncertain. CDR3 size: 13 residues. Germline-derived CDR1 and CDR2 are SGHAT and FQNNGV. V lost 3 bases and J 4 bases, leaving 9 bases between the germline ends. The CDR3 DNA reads TGTGCCAGCAGCTTCGGTTCCTTAGAGACCCAGTACTTC. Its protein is CASSFGSLETQYF.

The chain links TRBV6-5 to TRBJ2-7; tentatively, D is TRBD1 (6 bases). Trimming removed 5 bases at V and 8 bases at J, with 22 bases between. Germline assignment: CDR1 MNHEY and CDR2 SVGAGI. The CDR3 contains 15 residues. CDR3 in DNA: TGTGCCAGCAGTCTAAGGGGAGTCAGGACAGACCAGCAGTACTTC. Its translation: CASSLRGVRTDQQYF.

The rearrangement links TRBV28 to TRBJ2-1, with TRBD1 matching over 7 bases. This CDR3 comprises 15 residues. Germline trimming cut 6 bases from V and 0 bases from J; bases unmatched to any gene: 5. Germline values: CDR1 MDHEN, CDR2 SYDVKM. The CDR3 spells CASSWTGRSYNEQFF. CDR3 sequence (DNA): TGTGCCAGCAGCTGGACAGGACGCTCCTACAATGAGCAGTTCTTC.

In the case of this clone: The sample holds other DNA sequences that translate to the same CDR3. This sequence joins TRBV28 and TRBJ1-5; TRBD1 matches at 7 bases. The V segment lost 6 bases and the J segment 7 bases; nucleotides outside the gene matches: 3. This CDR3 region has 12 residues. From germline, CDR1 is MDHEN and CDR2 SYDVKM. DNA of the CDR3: TGTGCCAGCAGCCCCAGGGGGCAGCCCCAGCATTTT. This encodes CASSPRGQPQHF.

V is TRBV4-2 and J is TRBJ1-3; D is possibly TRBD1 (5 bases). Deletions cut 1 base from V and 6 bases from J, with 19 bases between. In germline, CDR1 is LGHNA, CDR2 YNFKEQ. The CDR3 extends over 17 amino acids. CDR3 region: CASSQVGTSGGENTIYF. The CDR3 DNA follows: TGTGCCAGCAGCCAAGTAGGGACTAGCGGGGGGGAAAACACCATATATTTT.

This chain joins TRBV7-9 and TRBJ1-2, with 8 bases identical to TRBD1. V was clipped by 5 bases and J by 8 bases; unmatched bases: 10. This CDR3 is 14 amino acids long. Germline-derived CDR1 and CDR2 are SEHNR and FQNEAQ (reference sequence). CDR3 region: CASSPDREAGGYTF. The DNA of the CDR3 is TGTGCCAGCAGCCCGGACAGGGAGGCGGGGGGCTACACCTTC.

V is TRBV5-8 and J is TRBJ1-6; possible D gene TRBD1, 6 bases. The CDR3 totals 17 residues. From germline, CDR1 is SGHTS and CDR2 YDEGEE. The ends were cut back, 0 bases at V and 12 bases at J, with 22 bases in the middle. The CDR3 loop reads CASSLEGLGRGLRPLHF. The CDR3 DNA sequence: TGTGCCAGCAGCTTGGAGGGTCTGGGCAGGGGTTTACGACCCCTCCACTTT.

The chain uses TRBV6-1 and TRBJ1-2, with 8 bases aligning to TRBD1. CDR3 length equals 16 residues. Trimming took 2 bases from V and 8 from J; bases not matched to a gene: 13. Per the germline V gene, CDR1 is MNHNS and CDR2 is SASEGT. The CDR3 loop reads CASSEPGAGGVWGYTF. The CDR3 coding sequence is TGTGCCAGCAGTGAACCCGGAGCAGGGGGCGTCTGGGGCTACACCTTC.

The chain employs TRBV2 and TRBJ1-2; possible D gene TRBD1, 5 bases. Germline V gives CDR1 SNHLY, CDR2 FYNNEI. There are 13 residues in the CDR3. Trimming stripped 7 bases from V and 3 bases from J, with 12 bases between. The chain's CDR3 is CASKGPGDYGYTF. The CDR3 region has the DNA TGTGCCAGCAAGGGACCGGGGGACTATGGCTACACCTTC.

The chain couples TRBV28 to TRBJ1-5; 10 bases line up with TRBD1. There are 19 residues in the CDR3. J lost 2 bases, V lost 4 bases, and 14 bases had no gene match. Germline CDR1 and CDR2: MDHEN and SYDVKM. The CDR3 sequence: CASSSVGTGVLRGNQPQHF. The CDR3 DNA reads TGTGCCAGCAGTTCGGTAGGGACAGGGGTCCTCAGGGGCAATCAGCCCCAGCATTTT.

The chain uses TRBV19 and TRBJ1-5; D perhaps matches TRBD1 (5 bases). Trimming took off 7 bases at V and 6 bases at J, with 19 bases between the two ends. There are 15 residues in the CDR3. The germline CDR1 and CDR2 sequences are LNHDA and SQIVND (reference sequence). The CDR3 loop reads CASTTIGQGGQPQHF. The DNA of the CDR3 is TGTGCCAGTACCACCATCGGCCAGGGTGGTCAGCCCCAGCATTTT.

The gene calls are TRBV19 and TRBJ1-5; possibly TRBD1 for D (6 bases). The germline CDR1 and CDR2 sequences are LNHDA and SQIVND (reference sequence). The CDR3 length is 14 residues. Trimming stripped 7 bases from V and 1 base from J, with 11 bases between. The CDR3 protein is CASMDSRSNQPQHF. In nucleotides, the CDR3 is TGTGCCAGTATGGACAGTCGCAGCAATCAGCCCCAGCATTTT.

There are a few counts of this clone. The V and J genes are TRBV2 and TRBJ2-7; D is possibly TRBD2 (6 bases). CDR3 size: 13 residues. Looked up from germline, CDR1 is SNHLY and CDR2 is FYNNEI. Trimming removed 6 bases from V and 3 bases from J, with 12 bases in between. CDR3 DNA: TGTGCCAGCAGGCGGGACCCTTTCTACGAGCAGTACTTC. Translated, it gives CASRRDPFYEQYF. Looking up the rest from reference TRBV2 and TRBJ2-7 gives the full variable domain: EPEVTQTPSHQVTQMGQEVILRCVPISNHLYFYWYRQILGQKVEFLVSFYNNEISEKSEIFDDQFSVERPDGSNFTLKIRSTKLEDSAMYFCASRRDPFYEQYFGPGTRLTVT.

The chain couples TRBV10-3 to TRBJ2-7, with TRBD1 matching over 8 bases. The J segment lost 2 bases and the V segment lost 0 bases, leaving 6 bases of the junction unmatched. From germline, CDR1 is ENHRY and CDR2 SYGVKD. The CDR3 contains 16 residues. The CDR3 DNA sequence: TGTGCCATCAGTGAGTCTGCGGCAGGGGGCACCTACGAGCAGTACTTC. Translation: CAISESAAGGTYEQYF.

The CDR3 DNA reads TGTGCCAGCAGCCCTCCCGGGACAGGGGAGACCCAGTACTTC. Protein: CASSPPGTGETQYF. The chain has TRBV5-4 and TRBJ2-5, with 9 bases lining up with TRBD1. Germline lookup yields CDR1 SGHNT and CDR2 YYREEE (reference sequence). There are 14 residues in the CDR3. J was trimmed by 5 bases and V by 4 bases; bases with no gene match: 6.